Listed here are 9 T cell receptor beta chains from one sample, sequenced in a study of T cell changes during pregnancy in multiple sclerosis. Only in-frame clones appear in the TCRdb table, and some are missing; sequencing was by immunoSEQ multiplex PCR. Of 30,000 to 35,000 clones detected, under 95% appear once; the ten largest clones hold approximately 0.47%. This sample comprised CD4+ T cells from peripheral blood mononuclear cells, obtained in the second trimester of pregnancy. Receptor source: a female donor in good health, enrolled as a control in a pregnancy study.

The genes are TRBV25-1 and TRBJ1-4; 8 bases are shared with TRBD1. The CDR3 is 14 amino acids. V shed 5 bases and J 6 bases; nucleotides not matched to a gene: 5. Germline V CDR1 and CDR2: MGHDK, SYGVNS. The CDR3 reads CASSSPGGYEKLFF. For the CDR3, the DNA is TGTGCCAGCAGTAGTCCAGGGGGCTATGAAAAACTGTTTTTT.

CDR3 sequence: CASSLSLASGSYEQYF. Written as DNA, the CDR3 is TGTGCCAGCAGCTTAAGTTTGGCCAGCGGGAGCTACGAGCAGTACTTC. The V call is TRBV7-2, the J call TRBJ2-7, with TRBD2 matching over 8 bases. The CDR3 length is 16 residues. Germline V gene lookup returns CDR1 SGHTA and CDR2 FQGNSA. Trimming removed 2 bases from V and 3 bases from J; junction bases left unmatched: 9.

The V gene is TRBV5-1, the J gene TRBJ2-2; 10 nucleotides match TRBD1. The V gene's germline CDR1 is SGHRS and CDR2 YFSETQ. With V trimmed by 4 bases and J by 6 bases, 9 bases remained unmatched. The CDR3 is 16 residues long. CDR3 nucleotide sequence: TGCGCCAGCAGCGAGGGGACAGGGGTCATTCCCGGGGAGCTGTTTTTT. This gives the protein CASSEGTGVIPGELFF. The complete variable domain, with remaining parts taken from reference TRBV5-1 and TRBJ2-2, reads KAGVTQTPRYLIKTRGQQVTLSCSPISGHRSVSWYQQTPGQGLQFLFEYFSETQRNKGNFPGRFSGRQFSNSRSEMNVSTLELGDSALYLCASSEGTGVIPGELFFGEGSRLTVL.

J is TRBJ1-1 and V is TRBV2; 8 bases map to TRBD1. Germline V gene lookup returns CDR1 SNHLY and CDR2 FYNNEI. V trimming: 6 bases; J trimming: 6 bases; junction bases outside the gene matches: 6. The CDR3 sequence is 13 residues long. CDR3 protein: CASRLSRGPEAFF. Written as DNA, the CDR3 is TGTGCCAGCAGGCTTAGCAGGGGGCCTGAAGCTTTCTTT.

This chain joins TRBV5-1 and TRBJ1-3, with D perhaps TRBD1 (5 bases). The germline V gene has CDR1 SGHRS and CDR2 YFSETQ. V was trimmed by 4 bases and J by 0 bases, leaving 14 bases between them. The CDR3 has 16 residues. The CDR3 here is CASSPGVRDSGNTIYF. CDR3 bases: TGCGCCAGCAGCCCGGGGGTTCGGGACTCTGGAAACACCATATATTTT.

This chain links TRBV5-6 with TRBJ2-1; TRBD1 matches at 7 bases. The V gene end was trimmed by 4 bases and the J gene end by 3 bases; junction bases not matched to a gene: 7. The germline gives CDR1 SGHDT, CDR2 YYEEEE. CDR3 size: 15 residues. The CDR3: CASSAGQVSYNEQFF. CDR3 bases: TGTGCCAGCAGCGCCGGACAGGTGAGCTACAATGAGCAGTTCTTC.

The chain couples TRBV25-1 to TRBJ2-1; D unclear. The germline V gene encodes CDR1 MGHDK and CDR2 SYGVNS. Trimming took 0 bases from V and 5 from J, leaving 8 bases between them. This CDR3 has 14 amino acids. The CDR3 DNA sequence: TGTGCCAGCAGTGAATATCGGCGGAACAATGAGCAGTTCTTC. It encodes CASSEYRRNNEQFF.

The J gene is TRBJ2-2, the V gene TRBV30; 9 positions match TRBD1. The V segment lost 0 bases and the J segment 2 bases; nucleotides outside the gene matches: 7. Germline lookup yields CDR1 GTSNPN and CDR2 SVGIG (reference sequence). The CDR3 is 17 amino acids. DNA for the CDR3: TGTGCCTGGAGTGTAAACAGGGGGCTTCTCAACACCGGGGAGCTGTTTTTT. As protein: CAWSVNRGLLNTGELFF.

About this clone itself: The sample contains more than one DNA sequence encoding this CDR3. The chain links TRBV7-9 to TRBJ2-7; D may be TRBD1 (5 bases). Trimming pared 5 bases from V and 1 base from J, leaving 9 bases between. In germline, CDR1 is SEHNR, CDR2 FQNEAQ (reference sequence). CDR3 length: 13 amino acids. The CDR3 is CASSRDSSYEQYF. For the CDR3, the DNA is TGTGCCAGCAGCCGAGACAGTTCCTACGAGCAGTACTTC.